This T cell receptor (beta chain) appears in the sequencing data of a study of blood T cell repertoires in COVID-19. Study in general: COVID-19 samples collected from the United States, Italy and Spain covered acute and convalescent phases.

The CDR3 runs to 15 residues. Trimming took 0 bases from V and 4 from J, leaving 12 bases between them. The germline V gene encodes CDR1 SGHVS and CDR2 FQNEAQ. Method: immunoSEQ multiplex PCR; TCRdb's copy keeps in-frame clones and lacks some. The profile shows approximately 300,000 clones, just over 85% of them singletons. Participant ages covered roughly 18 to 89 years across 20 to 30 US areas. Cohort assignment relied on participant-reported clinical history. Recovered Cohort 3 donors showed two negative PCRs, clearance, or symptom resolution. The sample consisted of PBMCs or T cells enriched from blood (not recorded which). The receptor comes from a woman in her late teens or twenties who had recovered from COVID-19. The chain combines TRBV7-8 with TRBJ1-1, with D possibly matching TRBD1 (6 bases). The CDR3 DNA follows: TGTGCCAGCAGCTTAGCTACAGGGTCGGGCACTGAAGCTTTCTTT. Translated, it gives CASSLATGSGTEAFF.